Listed here are 20 T cell receptor beta chains from one sample, sequenced in a study of OX40 agonist ivuxolimab in advanced cancers. Some clones are missing from TCRdb's copy, which holds only in-frame ones; the method was immunoSEQ multiplex PCR. The profile shows fewer than 80,000 clones, 84% of them singletons. Material: CD4+ or CD8+ T cells sorted from blood, obtained in a trial of the OX40 agonist ivuxolimab. The receptors come from an adult with an advanced solid tumor such as melanoma, head and neck, liver or kidney cancer.

The gene calls are TRBV2 and TRBJ2-2; weak D call: TRBD2 (6 bases). Germline V gene lookup returns CDR1 SNHLY and CDR2 FYNNEI. V was trimmed by 4 bases and J by 7 bases, leaving 16 bases between them. The CDR3 is 15 residues long. The chain's CDR3 is CASSADGTPNGELFF. The CDR3, as DNA: TGTGCCAGCAGTGCCGACGGGACTCCGAACGGGGAGCTGTTTTTT.

The chain links TRBV6-1 to TRBJ2-1; 11 nucleotides line up with TRBD1. Germline CDR1 is MNHNS and CDR2 is SASEGT. V trimming: 8 bases; J trimming: 6 bases; junction bases outside the gene matches: 3. The CDR3 is 13 residues long. CDR3 in DNA: TGTGCCAGCCGGGGGACAGGGGGCAATGAGCAGTTCTTC. Translated, it gives CASRGTGGNEQFF.

The rearrangement links TRBV6-6 to TRBJ2-5, with D unresolved. Looked up from germline, CDR1 is MNHNY and CDR2 is SVGAGI (reference sequence). V lost 7 bases and J 5 bases, leaving 11 bases between the germline ends. The CDR3 is 12 amino acids. This CDR3 reads CASTGPVETQYF. The CDR3 DNA sequence: TGTGCCAGCACCGGACCAGTTGAGACCCAGTACTTC.

V gene TRBV7-3 combines with J gene TRBJ2-3, with a possible D match to TRBD1 (6 bases). Trimming took off 8 bases at V and 0 bases at J, with 15 bases between the two ends. This CDR3 region has 15 residues. CDR1 and CDR2 (germline): SGHTA, FQGTGA. CDR3 sequence: CASLLQGTSTDTQYF. Written as DNA, the CDR3 is TGTGCCAGCCTACTACAGGGTACTAGCACAGATACGCAGTATTTT.

Only a few counts were recorded for this clone. The V call is TRBV5-6, the J call TRBJ1-1; tentative D call: TRBD1 (6 bases). The CDR3 totals 14 residues. Germline-derived CDR1 and CDR2 are SGHDT and YYEEEE. The germline V and J ends were trimmed by 2 bases and 11 bases, with 19 bases remaining between them. CDR3 sequence (DNA): TGTGCCAGCAGCTTTTTTACAGGGACGATAGGGGCTTTCTTT. Its protein is CASSFFTGTIGAFF.

The chain combines TRBV11-2 with TRBJ2-1; no firm D call. The CDR3 runs 14 residues. V was shortened by 0 bases and J by 12 bases, with 15 bases between the two germline ends. CDR1 is SGHAT, CDR2 FQNNGV, per germline. The CDR3 protein is CASSLERWHYGQFF. Here the CDR3 DNA reads TGTGCCAGCAGCTTAGAGAGGTGGCACTACGGGCAGTTCTTC.

This chain connects TRBV5-1 to TRBJ2-5; no firm D call. This CDR3 spans 12 amino acids. The V end lost 7 bases, the J end lost 4 bases, and 11 bases lay between the germline ends. Germline lookup yields CDR1 SGHRS and CDR2 YFSETQ. DNA of the CDR3: TGCGCCAGCTGGTTGGCTCCAGAGACCCAGTACTTC. This gives the protein CASWLAPETQYF.

This chain uses TRBV5-1 with TRBJ2-2; D perhaps matches TRBD2 (6 bases). Trimming cost V 0 bases and J 1 base, with 10 bases left between them. CDR3 length equals 16 residues. Germline V gene data show CDR1 as SGHRS and CDR2 as YFSETQ. The DNA of the CDR3 is TGCGCCAGCAGCTTGGTGGGACTGGGGAACACCGGGGAGCTGTTTTTT. Translation: CASSLVGLGNTGELFF.

The V call is TRBV19, the J call TRBJ2-6; D not resolved. CDR1 is LNHDA, CDR2 SQIVND, per germline (reference sequence). CDR3 length equals 14 residues. The V end was cut by 7 bases, the J end by 7 bases, with 14 bases between. CDR3 coding DNA: TGTGCCAGTACCCCCAAGGCAGTAGCCAACGTCCTGACTTTC. Translated: CASTPKAVANVLTF.

V and J are TRBV7-6 and TRBJ2-7, with 9 bases fitting TRBD2. This CDR3 contains 15 residues. Looked up from germline, CDR1 is SGHVS and CDR2 is FNYEAQ. Trimming took 4 bases from V and 2 from J; bases not matched to a gene: 6. For the CDR3, the DNA is TGTGCCAGCAGCTCTCAGGGCGGGGGGGCCTACGAGCAGTACTTC. It encodes CASSSQGGGAYEQYF.

The rearrangement links TRBV7-2 to TRBJ1-1, with 11 nucleotides matching TRBD1. CDR1 and CDR2 (germline): SGHTA, FQGNSA. V trimming: 5 bases; J trimming: 12 bases; junction bases outside the gene matches: 8. This CDR3 has 13 amino acids. This CDR3 is CASSPDRGRETFF. The CDR3 DNA reads as TGTGCCAGCAGCCCGGACAGGGGGCGCGAAACTTTCTTT.

The chain is built from TRBV19 and TRBJ2-5; D call uncertain. The J call may be faulty, since TRBJ2-7 better matches the DNA end. CDR1 and CDR2 (germline): LNHDA, SQIVND (reference sequence). This CDR3 is 11 amino acids long. CDR3 region: CASSQSYEQYF. CDR3 in DNA: TGTGCCAGTAGTCAGTCCTACGAGCAGTACTTC.

The genes are TRBV19 and TRBJ1-1, with 10 positions matching TRBD1. CDR3 length: 15 amino acids. Trimming at V came to 6 bases and at J to 5 bases, leaving 9 bases not matched to a gene. CDR1 LNHDA and CDR2 SQIVND come from the germline V gene (reference sequence). Here the CDR3 DNA reads TGTGCCAGTAGGCCGGGACAGGGGAGGGGAACTGAAGCTTTCTTT. Its translation is CASRPGQGRGTEAFF.

The chain recombines TRBV27 with TRBJ1-5, with a tentative D call TRBD1 (5 bases). In germline, CDR1 is MNHEY, CDR2 SMNVEV (reference sequence). The CDR3 is made up of 14 amino acids. Trimming shortened V by 3 bases and J by 5 bases, and 11 bases separated the two germline ends. The CDR3 loop reads CASSFGRGDQPQHF. The CDR3 DNA follows: TGTGCCAGCAGTTTTGGGCGGGGGGATCAGCCCCAGCATTTT.

This clone was seen more than once but under ten times. V usage is TRBV19 and J usage is TRBJ1-2; no firm D call. The CDR3 spans 14 residues. Germline V gene sequence: CDR1 LNHDA, CDR2 SQIVND (reference sequence). Trimming pared 1 base from V and 4 bases from J, leaving 10 bases between. Written as DNA, the CDR3 is TGTGCCAGTAGTATAGGGCAGGTCTTCTATGGCTACACCTTC. Translation gives CASSIGQVFYGYTF.

In DNA form, the CDR3 reads TGCAGCGTGTACACCATGAACACTGAAGCTTTCTTT. Translation gives CSVYTMNTEAFF. The chain is built from TRBV29-1 and TRBJ1-1, with no clear D. V lost 6 bases and J 0 bases, leaving 8 bases between the germline ends. There are 12 residues in the CDR3. In germline, CDR1 is SQVTM, CDR2 ANQGSEA.

The chain couples TRBV19 to TRBJ1-5; D is undetermined. Germline CDR1 and CDR2: LNHDA and SQIVND (reference sequence). The CDR3 runs 17 residues. V was cut by 3 bases and J by 4 bases, with 19 bases left in between. The CDR3 is CASSMRDSGGLNQPQHF. The DNA of the CDR3 is TGTGCCAGTAGTATGAGAGACTCCGGAGGTCTTAATCAGCCCCAGCATTTT.

The chain joins TRBV6-1 to TRBJ1-5, with D tentatively TRBD1 (6 bases). Germline loops: CDR1 MNHNS, CDR2 SASEGT. V lost 2 bases and J 6 bases, leaving 14 bases between the germline ends. This CDR3 is 15 amino acids long. The CDR3 protein is CASSETGTSFQPQHF. Here the CDR3 DNA reads TGTGCCAGCAGTGAAACAGGGACTAGTTTTCAGCCCCAGCATTTT.

Worth noting for this clone: This same CDR3 is encoded by further DNA sequences in the sample. V and J are TRBV12-5 and TRBJ2-1, with unresolved D. This CDR3 spans 12 amino acids. V was cut by 2 bases and J by 7 bases, with 6 bases left in between. CDR1 and CDR2 from the germline V gene are LGHNT and FRNRAP. The CDR3 reads CASGLFGNEQFF. The DNA for the CDR3 is TGTGCTAGTGGTTTGTTTGGAAATGAGCAGTTCTTC.

CDR3 region: CASTRGWSNSPLHF. The CDR3 coding sequence is TGTGCCAGCACCCGGGGGTGGTCTAATTCACCCCTCCACTTT. The V and J genes are TRBV5-5 and TRBJ1-6; D might be TRBD1 (5 bases). V was clipped by 6 bases and J by 6 bases, with 13 bases between them. Germline lookup yields CDR1 SGHKS and CDR2 YYEKEE (reference sequence). CDR3 length: 14 amino acids.